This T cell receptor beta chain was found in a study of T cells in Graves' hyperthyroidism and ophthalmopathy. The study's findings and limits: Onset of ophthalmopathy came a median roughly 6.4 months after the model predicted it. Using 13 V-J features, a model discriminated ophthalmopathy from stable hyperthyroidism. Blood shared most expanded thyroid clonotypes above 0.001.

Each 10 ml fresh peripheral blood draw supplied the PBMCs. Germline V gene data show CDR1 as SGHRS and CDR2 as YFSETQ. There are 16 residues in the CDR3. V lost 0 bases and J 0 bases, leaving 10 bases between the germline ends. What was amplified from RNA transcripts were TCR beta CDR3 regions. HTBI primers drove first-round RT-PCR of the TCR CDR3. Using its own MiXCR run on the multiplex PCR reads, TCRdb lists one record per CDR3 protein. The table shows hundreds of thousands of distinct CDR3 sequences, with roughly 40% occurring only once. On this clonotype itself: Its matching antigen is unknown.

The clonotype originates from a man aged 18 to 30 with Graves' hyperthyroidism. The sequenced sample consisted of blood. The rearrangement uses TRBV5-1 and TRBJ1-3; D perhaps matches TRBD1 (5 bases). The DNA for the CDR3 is TGCGCCAGCAGCTTGGCCCATGGGGGCTCTGGAAACACCATATATTTT. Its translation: CASSLAHGGSGNTIYF.